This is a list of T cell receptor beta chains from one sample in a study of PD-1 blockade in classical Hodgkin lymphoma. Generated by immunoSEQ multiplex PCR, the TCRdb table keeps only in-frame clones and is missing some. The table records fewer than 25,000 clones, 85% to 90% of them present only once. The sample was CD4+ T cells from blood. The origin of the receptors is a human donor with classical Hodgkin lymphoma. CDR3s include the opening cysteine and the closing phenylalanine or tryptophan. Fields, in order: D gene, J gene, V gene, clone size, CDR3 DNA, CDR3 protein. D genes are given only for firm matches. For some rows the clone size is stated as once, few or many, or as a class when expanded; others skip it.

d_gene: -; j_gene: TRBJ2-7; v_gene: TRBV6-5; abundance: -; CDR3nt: TGTGCCAGCAAAAACCTACAGGGTGGCTACGAGCAGTACTTC; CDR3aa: CASKNLQGGYEQYF
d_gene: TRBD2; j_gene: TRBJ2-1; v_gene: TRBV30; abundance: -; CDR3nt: TGTGCCTGGAGTATCCGGACTAGCGGGAGGTGGGACTACAATGAGCAGTTCTTC; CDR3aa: CAWSIRTSGRWDYNEQFF
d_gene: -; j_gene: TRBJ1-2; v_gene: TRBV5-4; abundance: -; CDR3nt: TGTGCCAGCAGCTCGGAAGTTAGCCTATTTAGGGAACTCTATGGCTACACCTTC; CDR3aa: CASSSEVSLFRELYGYTF
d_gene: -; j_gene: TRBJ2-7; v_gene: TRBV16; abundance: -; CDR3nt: TGTGCCAGCAGCCAATCAATAGGGTTTATCGACGAGCAGTACTTC; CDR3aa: CASSQSIGFIDEQYF
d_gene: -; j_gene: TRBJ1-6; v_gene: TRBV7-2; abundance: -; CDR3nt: TGTGCCAGCAGCTTACGCGTATCACCCCTCCACTTT; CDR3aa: CASSLRVSPLHF
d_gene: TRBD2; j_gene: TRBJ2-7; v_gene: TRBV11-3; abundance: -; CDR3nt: TGTGCCAGCAGCTTAAATCGACTAGCCTCCTACGAGCAGTACTTC; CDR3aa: CASSLNRLASYEQYF
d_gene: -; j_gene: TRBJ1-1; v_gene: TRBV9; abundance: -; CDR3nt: TGTGCCAGCAGCGGACTGCTAAACACTGAAGCTTTCTTT; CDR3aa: CASSGLLNTEAFF
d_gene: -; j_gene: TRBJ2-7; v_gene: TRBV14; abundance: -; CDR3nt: TGTGCCAGCAGCCATAGCCACGAGCAGTACTTC; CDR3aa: CASSHSHEQYF
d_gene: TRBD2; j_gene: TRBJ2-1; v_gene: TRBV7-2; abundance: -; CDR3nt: TGTGCCAGCAGCTTTCTAGCGGGAGGACCGCGTAATGAGCAGTTCTTC; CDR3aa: CASSFLAGGPRNEQFF
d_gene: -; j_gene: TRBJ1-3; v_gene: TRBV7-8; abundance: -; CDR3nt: TGTGCCAGCAGCTTAGCGGGGACGGGACCCTCTGGAAACACCATATATTTT; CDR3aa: CASSLAGTGPSGNTIYF
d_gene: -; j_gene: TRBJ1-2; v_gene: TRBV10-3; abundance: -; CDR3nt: TGTGCCATCAGTGTTCACAGGTCCGACTATGGCTACACCTTC; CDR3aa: CAISVHRSDYGYTF
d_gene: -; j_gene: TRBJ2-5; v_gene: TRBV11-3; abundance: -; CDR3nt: TGTGCCAGCAGCTTAGTTGGGGCACCCCGGGAGACCCAGTACTTC; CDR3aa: CASSLVGAPRETQYF
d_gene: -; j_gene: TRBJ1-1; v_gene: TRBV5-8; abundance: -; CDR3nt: TGTGCCAGCAGCTTGGTTGTGGGGCTCGACACTGAAGCTTTCTTT; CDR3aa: CASSLVVGLDTEAFF
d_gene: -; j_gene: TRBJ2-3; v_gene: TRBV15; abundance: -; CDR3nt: TGTGCCACCAGCAGAGTTTCGGATACGCAGTATTTT; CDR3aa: CATSRVSDTQYF
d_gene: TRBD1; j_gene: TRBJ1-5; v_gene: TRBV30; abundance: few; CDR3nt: TGTGCCTGGAGTCTGACAGGGGGCAATCAGCCCCAGCATTTT; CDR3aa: CAWSLTGGNQPQHF
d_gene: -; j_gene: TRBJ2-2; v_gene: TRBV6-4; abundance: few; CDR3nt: TGTGCCAGCAGCTCACGGACCACCGGGTCCCTCGGGGAGCTGTTTTTT; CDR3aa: CASSSRTTGSLGELFF
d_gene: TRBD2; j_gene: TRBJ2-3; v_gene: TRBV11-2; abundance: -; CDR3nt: TGTGCCAGTCAGAGACTAGCCCATCCAACGCAGTATTTT; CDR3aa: CASQRLAHPTQYF
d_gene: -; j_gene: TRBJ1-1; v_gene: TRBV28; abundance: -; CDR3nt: TGTGCCAGCACCTCCGGGCGGCGGATGAACACTGAAGCTTTCTTT; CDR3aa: CASTSGRRMNTEAFF
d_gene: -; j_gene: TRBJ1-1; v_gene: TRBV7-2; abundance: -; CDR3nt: TGTGCCAGCAGCTTAGTCAGGGCAGGGGCTGAAGCTTTCTTT; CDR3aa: CASSLVRAGAEAFF
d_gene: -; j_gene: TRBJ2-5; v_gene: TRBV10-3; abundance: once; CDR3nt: TGTGCCATAAGATGGGGGCGCGAGACCCAGTACTTC; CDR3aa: CAIRWGRETQYF
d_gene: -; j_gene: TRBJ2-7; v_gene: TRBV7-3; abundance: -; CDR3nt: TGTGCCAGCAGCTTAGATCCCTCAACCTACGAGCAGTACTTC; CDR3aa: CASSLDPSTYEQYF
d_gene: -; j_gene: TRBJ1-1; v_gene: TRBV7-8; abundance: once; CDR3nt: TGTGCCAGCAGCACCAGTGGGGGAGCTTTCTTT; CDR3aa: CASSTSGGAFF
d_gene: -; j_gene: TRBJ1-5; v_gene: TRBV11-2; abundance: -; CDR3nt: TGTGCCAGCAGCTTAGATCCGTGGGGACAGCCCCAGCATTTT; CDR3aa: CASSLDPWGQPQHF
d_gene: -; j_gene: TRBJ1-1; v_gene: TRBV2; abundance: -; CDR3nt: TGTGCCAGCAGTAGGGCAGATAGGAACACTGAAGCTTTCTTT; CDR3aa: CASSRADRNTEAFF
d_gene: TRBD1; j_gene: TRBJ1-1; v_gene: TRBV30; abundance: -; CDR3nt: TGTGCCTGGAGGGAGTTGGGACAGAAAGCTTTCTTT; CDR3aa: CAWRELGQKAFF
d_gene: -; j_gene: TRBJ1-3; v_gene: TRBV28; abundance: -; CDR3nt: TGTGCCGCCGCAACCGGAAACACCATATATTTT; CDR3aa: CAAATGNTIYF
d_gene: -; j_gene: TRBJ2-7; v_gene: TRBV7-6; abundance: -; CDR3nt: TGTGCCAGCAGCTTAGGCGTAACGCAGGGGAGTAGCTACGAGCAGTACTTC; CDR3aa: CASSLGVTQGSSYEQYF
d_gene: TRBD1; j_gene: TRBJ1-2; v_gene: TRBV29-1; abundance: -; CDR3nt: TGCAGCGGGGGGACAGGGTCTAACTATGGCTACACCTTC; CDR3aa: CSGGTGSNYGYTF
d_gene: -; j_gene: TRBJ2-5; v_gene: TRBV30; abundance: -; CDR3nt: TGTGCCTGGAGTGCCTACATCGTACAAGAGACCCAGTACTTC; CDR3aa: CAWSAYIVQETQYF
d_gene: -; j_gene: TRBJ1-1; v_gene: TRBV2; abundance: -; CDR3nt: TGTGCCAGCAGTGTAGGAGCGGCTGAAGCTTTCTTT; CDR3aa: CASSVGAAEAFF
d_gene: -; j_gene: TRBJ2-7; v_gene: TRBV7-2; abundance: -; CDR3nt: TGTGCCAGCAGCTTAGCGCTGCCAGTGAACGAGCAGTACTTC; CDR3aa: CASSLALPVNEQYF